This T cell receptor beta chain comes out of a study of T cells in Graves' hyperthyroidism and ophthalmopathy. Template material for amplifying TCR beta CDR3 regions consisted of RNA transcripts. First-round RT-PCR of the TCR CDR3 relied on the HTBI primer set. MiXCR, applied by TCRdb to the multiplex PCR reads, yields one record per CDR3 protein. The repertoire includes over 550,000 distinct CDR3 sequences, roughly 17% of them detected once, and 15% to 20% sits in the top ten. This CDR3 is built from 13 residues. Trimming removed 4 bases from V and 3 bases from J, with 10 bases in between. The chain links TRBV12-3 or TRBV12-4 to TRBJ2-7; D remains unclear. The source material was blood. This TCR was recovered from a woman aged 18-29 years with Graves' hyperthyroidism. The CDR3 sequence: CASSWTVDYEQYF. The CDR3 DNA reads as TGTGCCAGCAGTTGGACGGTCGACTACGAGCAGTACTTC.